This T cell receptor beta chain was identified during a study of T cell responses to AZD1222 COVID-19 vaccine (dated by TCRdb to about 2021). For context, the study as a whole: AZD1222 recipients with second doses at about 4 weeks or about 12 weeks were pooled, because spike-specific TCR depth and breadth did not differ between schedules. Trial participants were enrolled by age into subgroups of 18-55, 56-69 and 70-plus years, and about 150, 27 and 61 TCR-sequenced participants, respectively, were included in these subgroups. A total of about 240 trial participants underwent TCR sequencing, of whom nearly 210 received two doses of AZD1222 and about 25 received two doses of the MenACWY control vaccine.

The time point label corresponds to: baseline before first vaccination. Vaccinee samples were obtained from the UK trials COV001 and COV002, which included a single-blind randomized controlled phase 2/3 trial of AZD1222 (ChAdOx1 nCoV-19) in healthy adults. Trial participant PBMC samples were collected at day 0 and day 28 after the second dose for TCRbeta chain sequencing. Concerning this clone itself: Its antigen remains unidentified. Base qualities are not provided; no much larger clone lies one nucleotide away.

CDR1 and CDR2 (MGHRA, YSYEKL) derive from the germline V gene. The CDR3, cysteine through phenylalanine, is 17 amino acids long. The kept DNA is CDR3 alone, 51 bases in frame from the first base. V was cut back by 4 bases and J by 3 bases, leaving a gap of 21 bases between them. The CDR3 regions of human TCRbeta chains were analyzed by immunosequencing. On the authors' methods: Repertoire TCRs were matched against a reference library of SARS-CoV-2-specific TCRs generated with the MIRA antigen-specificity platform. Breadth meant the fraction of unique TCRs that were SARS-CoV-2-associated, whereas depth meant the fraction of total T cells that were SARS-CoV-2-associated. Using the MIRA data, every spike-specific TCR was mapped to the spike region that the TCR reacted to and assigned to either a CD4 or a CD8 class. Log10-transformed breadth and depth values were compared by one-way ANOVA with Sidak's multiple comparisons tests. Not all clones reach the TCRdb copy of this immuneACCESS table, which keeps in-frame sequences only. Checked studies attribute under half of the gap to unresolved V genes and leave the rest unexplained. V and J calls and clone size are given by that table; D and trimming were obtained from the DNA. The sample has about 130,000 clones on record, approximately 90% of them singletons. Of the sample, 1.5% to 2% falls within the top ten clones.

Beyond this particular receptor, the publication reports: Conclusions about previously exposed vaccinees are limited, since just five to seven AZD1222 recipients were seropositive for SARS-CoV-2 at baseline. Most participants were white British and females outnumbered males, and the authors suggested that clonal diversity may have been underestimated. Because no day 14 peak-response samples were available, the repertoires could be characterized only after the peak T cell response. Vaccine-associated CD4 TCRs spanned the whole spike protein, with dominant responses in regions 160-218 and 743-854. After two AZD1222 doses, both the breadth and the depth of spike-specific TCRs were significantly higher than at day 0 and than in MenACWY recipients. Nearly half of unique spike-specific TCRs reportedly recognized epitopes outside regions mutated in the B.1.351 and B.1.1.7 variants. The 56-69-year group was small, and its depth increase did not reach significance, likely because of low power.

The rearranged segments are TRBV4-1 and TRBJ1-1, with no confidently assigned D gene. The source of this sequence is an adult in good health. Material: peripheral blood, obtained on day 0 of AZD1222 vaccination. The sequenced DNA is TGCGCCAGCAGCCGGTCTGGGTTGTATCGTAGGGACACTGAAGCTTTCTTT. Translated, it reads CASSRSGLYRRDTEAFF.